These 9 T cell receptor beta chains came from one sample sequenced in a study of shared clonotypes between healthy human individuals. Selected positively for CCR7 and CD45RO-negative, naive CD8 cells excluded terminally differentiated effector memory CD45RA+ cells. The method was immunoSEQ multiplex PCR; TCRdb's version includes in-frame clones alone and lacks a portion of them. The sample lists fewer than 1 million clones, roughly 96% occurring once. The sequenced material came from naive CD8+ T cells sorted from blood. These receptors were collected from a young man in good health.

This clone was observed once. V usage is TRBV2 and J usage is TRBJ2-5; D is unclear. V gave up 5 bases and J gave up 3 bases, with 7 bases separating them. The CDR3 sequence is 12 residues long. The germline V gene encodes CDR1 SNHLY and CDR2 FYNNEI. Here the CDR3 reads CASSSKKETQYF. DNA of the CDR3: TGTGCCAGCAGTTCTAAGAAAGAGACCCAGTACTTC.

This chain connects TRBV7-9 to TRBJ2-7; D is possibly TRBD2 (6 bases). V shed 2 bases and J shed 2 bases, with 10 bases lying between them. CDR1 is SEHNR and CDR2 is FQNEAQ in the germline V gene (reference sequence). The CDR3 length is 14 residues. This chain's CDR3 is CASSLRPGAYEQYF. DNA for the CDR3: TGTGCCAGCAGCTTACGACCGGGAGCCTACGAGCAGTACTTC. Looking up the rest from reference TRBV7-9 and TRBJ2-7 gives the full variable domain: DTGVSQNPRHKITKRGQNVTFRCDPISEHNRLYWYRQTLGQGPEFLTYFQNEAQLEKSRLLSDRFSAERPKGSFSTLEIQRTEQGDSAMYLCASSLRPGAYEQYFGPGTRLTVT.

The chain recombines TRBV5-1 with TRBJ2-3; 9 nucleotides agree with TRBD2. V gave up 5 bases and J gave up 2 bases; unmatched junction bases: 9. CDR1 and CDR2 (germline): SGHRS, YFSETQ. The CDR3 loop spans 16 amino acids. The CDR3 nucleotides are TGCGCCAGCAGTTCTTTAGCGGGAGAGACCACAGATACGCAGTATTTT. Its translation: CASSSLAGETTDTQYF.

The chain joins TRBV14 to TRBJ1-5; tentatively, D is TRBD1 (6 bases). Trimming cost V 4 bases and J 4 bases, with 8 bases left between them. Germline V CDR1 and CDR2: SGHDN, FVKESK. The CDR3 has 13 residues. The CDR3 region has the DNA TGTGCCAGCAGCCCGACAGGTAATCAGCCCCAGCATTTT. It codes for CASSPTGNQPQHF. The full variable domain, rest sourced from reference TRBV14 and TRBJ1-5, is EAGVTQFPSHSVIEKGQTVTLRCDPISGHDNLYWYRRVMGKEIKFLLHFVKESKQDESGMPNNRFLAERTGGTYSTLKVQPAELEDSGVYFCASSPTGNQPQHFGDGTRLSIL.

The V call is TRBV20-1, the J call TRBJ2-1, with D possibly called TRBD1 or TRBD2 (6 bases each). Trimming pared 6 bases from V and 9 bases from J, leaving 12 bases between. Germline V gene data show CDR1 as DFQATT and CDR2 as SNEGSKA (reference sequence). The length of the CDR3 is 11 residues. The CDR3 sequence is CSASEGGEQFF. DNA of the CDR3: TGCAGTGCCTCTGAGGGGGGTGAGCAGTTCTTC.

The DNA of the CDR3 is TGTGCCAGCAGTTTATGGAGGGCGGGTGAAGCTTTCTTT. Translating gives CASSLWRAGEAFF. The V call is TRBV27, the J call TRBJ1-1; the D is unclear. This CDR3 has 13 amino acids. V lost 1 base to trimming and J lost 7 bases, with 10 bases between them. CDR1 is MNHEY and CDR2 is SMNVEV in the germline V gene (reference sequence).

This chain connects TRBV11-2 to TRBJ2-6, with D unresolved. CDR1 is SGHAT and CDR2 is FQNNGV in the germline V gene. The CDR3 covers 14 residues. Trimming cost V 5 bases and J 0 bases, with 5 bases left between them. The CDR3 coding sequence is TGTGCCAGCAGCCGTGGCTCTGGGGCCAACGTCCTGACTTTC. As protein: CASSRGSGANVLTF.

The V gene is TRBV11-2, the J gene TRBJ2-7; D is undetermined. Germline assignment: CDR1 SGHAT and CDR2 FQNNGV. V gave up 3 bases and J gave up 6 bases, with 9 bases separating them. The CDR3 extends over 12 amino acids. The CDR3 region has the DNA TGTGCCAGCAGCTTTATAGATGCCGAGCAGTACTTC. The encoded protein is CASSFIDAEQYF.

The rearrangement links TRBV6-6 to TRBJ1-3; D possibly corresponds to TRBD1 (5 bases). V shed 7 bases and J shed 5 bases, with 12 bases lying between them. Germline lookup yields CDR1 MNHNY and CDR2 SVGAGI (reference sequence). The CDR3 totals 13 residues. The CDR3 loop is CASNRGERNTIYF. The CDR3 nucleotides are TGTGCCAGCAACCGAGGGGAGAGAAACACCATATATTTT.